This TCR beta chain was recorded in a study of T-cell memory formation after mild COVID-19. In the study overall: TCR clusters were mostly confined to one donor each.

On this clonotype itself: Its specificity is not known.

Each CDR3 protein gets one entry after TCRdb re-called the 5' RACE reads with MiXCR. The sample carries about 340,000 distinct CDR3 sequences, 20% recorded once. Notes on the study in general: There was no confirmation that second-wave clones peaking on day 37 were SARS-CoV-2 specific. Contracting CD8+ clones were enriched in EMRA, CD4+ mainly in CM and EM. Researchers found some responding clones in pre-infection memory, a sign that cross-reactive memory joined.

The CDR3 extends over 14 amino acids. The germline V gene encodes CDR1 SEHNR and CDR2 FQNEAQ (reference sequence). Trimming removed 3 bases at V and 5 bases at J, with 13 bases between. This receptor was taken from a man between 18 and 35 years old who had mild COVID-19 (a few samples of this study predate the infection). Cell type and time point are not known. Source material: PBMCs or a T cell subset sorted from them (not recorded which). The gene calls are TRBV7-9 and TRBJ1-1; D may be TRBD1 (5 bases). The CDR3 region has the DNA TGTGCCAGCAGCTTTACAGCCGGGGGGACTGAAGCTTTCTTT. This translates into CASSFTAGGTEAFF.